The 14 T cell receptor beta chains listed next were all sequenced from one sample in a study of T cell responses to AZD1222 COVID-19 vaccine. Using immunoSEQ multiplex PCR, the repertoire was profiled, and TCRdb retains in-frame clones only, with some absent. This table holds around 150,000 clones, 92% found once. The material sequenced was peripheral blood, taken 28 days after the second AZD1222 dose. All receptors come from an adult who received the AZD1222 COVID-19 vaccine.

This chain links TRBV11-2 with TRBJ1-2; D perhaps matches TRBD1 (6 bases). Germline CDR1 is SGHAT and CDR2 is FQNNGV. V was shortened by 3 bases and J by 10 bases, with 12 bases between the two germline ends. The CDR3 covers 12 residues. This CDR3 reads CASSFVTGHYTF. CDR3 DNA sequence: TGTGCCAGCAGCTTTGTTACAGGGCACTACACCTTC.

The chain links TRBV12-5 to TRBJ1-1, with D unresolved. CDR1 is LGHNT, CDR2 FRNRAP, per germline. This CDR3 has 16 amino acids. V was clipped by 3 bases and J by 2 bases, with 16 bases between them. The CDR3 DNA sequence: TGTGCTAGTGGTTTCCCGGGCCTTCCTAAAAACACTGAAGCTTTCTTT. Its translation: CASGFPGLPKNTEAFF.

The J gene is TRBJ2-3, the V gene TRBV29-1; 10 nucleotides line up with TRBD2. This CDR3 has 17 residues. V lost 7 bases and J lost 1; bases outside the gene matches: 14. Per germline, CDR1 SQVTM and CDR2 ANQGSEA. DNA of the CDR3: TGCAGCGCCCGAGGGCTAGCGGGAGAGGGTGGCACAGATACGCAGTATTTT. Translation gives CSARGLAGEGGTDTQYF.

J is TRBJ1-6 and V is TRBV25-1, with D hard to call. CDR3 length: 14 amino acids. Germline V gene data show CDR1 as MGHDK and CDR2 as SYGVNS. Trimming took off 5 bases at V and 0 bases at J, with 5 bases between the two ends. The CDR3 sequence is CASSKSSYNSPLHF. The CDR3 coding sequence is TGTGCCAGCAGTAAAAGCTCCTATAATTCACCCCTCCACTTT.

The V gene is TRBV29-1, the J gene TRBJ1-3; D gene ambiguous. The CDR3 consists of 12 residues. V was trimmed by 4 bases and J by 0 bases, leaving 4 bases between them. The germline gives CDR1 SQVTM, CDR2 ANQGSEA. The CDR3 nucleotides are TGCAGCGTTGTTTACTCTGGAAACACCATATATTTT. This sequence encodes CSVVYSGNTIYF.

This clone was seen a single time. The J gene is TRBJ2-1, the V gene TRBV18, with a weak D call TRBD2 (6 bases). CDR1 and CDR2 from the germline V gene are KGHSH and LQKENI. There are 15 residues in the CDR3. The V end was cut by 3 bases, the J end by 6 bases, with 15 bases between. The CDR3 loop is CASSPARGYTNEQFF. DNA for the CDR3: TGTGCCAGCTCACCCGCCCGGGGGTACACCAATGAGCAGTTCTTC.

V gene TRBV14 combines with J gene TRBJ1-4; 7 nucleotides align to TRBD1. The germline CDR1 and CDR2 sequences are SGHDN and FVKESK. Germline trimming cut 3 bases from V and 4 bases from J; bases unmatched to any gene: 5. CDR3 size: 15 residues. Here the CDR3 reads CASSQVGTVNEKLFF. For the CDR3, the DNA is TGTGCCAGCAGCCAGGTGGGGACAGTTAATGAAAAACTGTTTTTT.

The chain recombines TRBV7-2 with TRBJ1-6; D is perhaps TRBD1 (5 bases). The V end was cut by 3 bases, the J end by 10 bases, with 16 bases between. Germline V lookup: CDR1 SGHTA, CDR2 FQGNSA. This CDR3 comprises 15 residues. CDR3 loop: CASSFGLLGGSPLHF. CDR3 in DNA: TGTGCCAGCAGCTTTGGCTTATTGGGGGGATCACCCCTCCACTTT.

The chain carries TRBV27 and TRBJ2-1; 8 bases align to TRBD1. Germline V gene lookup returns CDR1 MNHEY and CDR2 SMNVEV (reference sequence). V shed 5 bases and J 6 bases; nucleotides not matched to a gene: 3. This CDR3 has 13 amino acids. The CDR3 sequence: CASSRTGSNEQFF. Written as DNA, the CDR3 is TGTGCCAGCAGTCGGACAGGGAGCAATGAGCAGTTCTTC.

The CDR3 reads CASSDRLGGQPQHF. CDR3 nucleotides: TGTGCCAGCAGCGACCGTCTAGGAGGACAGCCCCAGCATTTT. V and J are TRBV7-8 and TRBJ1-5; D remains ambiguous. The germline V gene encodes CDR1 SGHVS and CDR2 FQNEAQ. The CDR3 loop spans 14 amino acids. V was clipped by 5 bases and J by 7 bases, with 15 bases between them.

The J gene is TRBJ1-3, the V gene TRBV6-5; D is unresolved. The CDR3 has 14 residues. V was clipped by 7 bases and J by 2 bases, with 12 bases between them. CDR1 and CDR2 (germline): MNHEY, SVGAGI. The CDR3 DNA reads TGTGCCAGCACGGATCGGGGTCCTGGAAACACCATATATTTT. It codes for CASTDRGPGNTIYF.

The chain combines TRBV5-1 with TRBJ1-1; D is unresolved. Germline V lookup: CDR1 SGHRS, CDR2 YFSETQ. Deletions cut 3 bases from V and 0 bases from J, with 12 bases between. This CDR3 contains 15 residues. As DNA, the CDR3 is TGCGCCAGCAGCTCCACAAGACTCATGAACACTGAAGCTTTCTTT. Translation gives CASSSTRLMNTEAFF.

Comment on this clone: The sample carries other DNA sequences with the same CDR3. The chain carries TRBV3-1 (or the pseudogene TRBV3-2) and TRBJ1-5; no reliable D call. CDR1 and CDR2 (germline): LGHDT, YNNKEL (reference sequence). The CDR3 loop spans 14 amino acids. Deletions cut 4 bases from V and 0 bases from J, with 7 bases between. CDR3 in DNA: TGTGCCAGCAGCCTAGGGAATAGCAATCAGCCCCAGCATTTT. Its translation: CASSLGNSNQPQHF.

The rearrangement links TRBV15 to TRBJ1-1, with TRBD1 matching over 7 bases. The germline gives CDR1 LNHNV, CDR2 YYDKDF (reference sequence). V lost 3 bases and J lost 2; bases outside the gene matches: 3. The CDR3 totals 14 residues. CDR3 DNA sequence: TGTGCCACCAGCAGGGGGACAGCCAACACTGAAGCTTTCTTT. Its protein is CATSRGTANTEAFF. Full variable domain (missing parts from reference TRBV15 and TRBJ1-1): DAMVIQNPRYQVTQFGKPVTLSCSQTLNHNVMYWYQQKSSQAPKLLFHYYDKDFNNEADTPDNFQSRRPNTSFCFLDIRSPGLGDTAMYLCATSRGTANTEAFFGQGTRLTVV.